Listed below are T cell receptor beta chains from one sample, sequenced in a study of T cell repertoires in aging, cancer and after chemotherapy. TCRdb independently ran MiXCR on the multiplex PCR reads; one entry per CDR3 protein. Among 7,000 to 9,000 distinct CDR3 sequences listed, more than 25% were seen once. The sequenced sample consisted of blood. The receptors here all came from a human donor in good health. Each CDR3 is given with its conserved first and last residue. The order of the fields is V gene, D gene, J gene, clone size, CDR3 protein, CDR3 DNA. A D gene is named only where the DNA matches it firmly. For some rows the clone size is stated as once, few or many, or as a class when expanded; others skip it.

V gene: TRBV4-2
D gene: TRBD1
J gene: TRBJ2-5
clone size: -
CDR3 protein: CASSQDWGTTGEETQYF
CDR3 DNA: TGTGCCAGCAGCCAAGATTGGGGAACGACAGGGGAAGAGACCCAGTACTTC

V gene: TRBV6-5
D gene: TRBD1
J gene: TRBJ2-1
clone size: -
CDR3 protein: CASSFSGTGGFEQFF
CDR3 DNA: TGTGCCAGCAGTTTCTCCGGGACAGGGGGATTTGAGCAGTTCTTC

V gene: TRBV27
D gene: TRBD2
J gene: TRBJ2-7
clone size: -
CDR3 protein: CASSLYPPHSTSAYEQYF
CDR3 DNA: TGTGCCAGCAGTTTATATCCCCCGCACTCGACTAGCGCCTACGAGCAGTACTTC

V gene: TRBV7-2
D gene: -
J gene: TRBJ1-1
clone size: few
CDR3 protein: CASSSNLNMNTEAFF
CDR3 DNA: TGTGCCAGCAGCTCTAACTTGAACATGAACACTGAAGCTTTCTTT

V gene: TRBV6-5
D gene: TRBD2
J gene: TRBJ2-3
clone size: -
CDR3 protein: CVSRVAGGLGDTQYF
CDR3 DNA: TGTGTCAGCAGAGTAGCGGGAGGGCTGGGGGATACGCAGTATTTT

V gene: TRBV30
D gene: TRBD1
J gene: TRBJ1-2
clone size: few
CDR3 protein: CAWSRQGERSYTF
CDR3 DNA: TGTGCCTGGAGCCGACAGGGTGAGAGGAGCTACACCTTC

V gene: TRBV7-2
D gene: -
J gene: TRBJ1-5
clone size: -
CDR3 protein: CASTPGVGPQHF
CDR3 DNA: TGTGCCAGCACCCCCGGGGTTGGGCCCCAGCATTTT

V gene: TRBV6-6
D gene: -
J gene: TRBJ2-7
clone size: once
CDR3 protein: CASSPGGWRGYYEQYF
CDR3 DNA: TGTGCCAGCAGCCCGGGTGGATGGAGGGGGTACTACGAGCAGTACTTC

V gene: TRBV29-1
D gene: -
J gene: TRBJ2-5
clone size: medium-sized
CDR3 protein: CSVERGAGTQYF
CDR3 DNA: TGCAGCGTTGAAAGGGGGGCTGGGACCCAGTACTTC

V gene: TRBV15
D gene: TRBD1
J gene: TRBJ2-1
clone size: -
CDR3 protein: CATSYGNFRQGINNEQFF
CDR3 DNA: TGTGCCACCAGCTACGGGAATTTCCGACAGGGGATTAACAATGAGCAGTTCTTC

V gene: TRBV20-1
D gene: TRBD2
J gene: TRBJ2-3
clone size: once
CDR3 protein: CSARVGRASGSTDTQYF
CDR3 DNA: TGCAGTGCTAGAGTCGGAAGGGCTAGCGGTAGCACAGATACGCAGTATTTT

V gene: TRBV6-5
D gene: -
J gene: TRBJ2-7
clone size: -
CDR3 protein: CASSTVPPYEQYF
CDR3 DNA: TGTGCCAGCAGTACAGTTCCCCCCTACGAGCAGTACTTC

V gene: TRBV6-2/TRBV6-3
D gene: TRBD1
J gene: TRBJ1-1
clone size: -
CDR3 protein: CASSYPRQGNTEAFF
CDR3 DNA: TGTGCCAGCAGTTACCCAAGACAGGGAAACACTGAAGCTTTCTTT

V gene: TRBV6-1
D gene: -
J gene: TRBJ1-4
clone size: -
CDR3 protein: CASSPPGLNEKLFF
CDR3 DNA: TGTGCCAGCAGTCCCCCGGGGCTAAATGAAAAACTGTTTTTT

V gene: TRBV11-1
D gene: TRBD1
J gene: TRBJ1-2
clone size: medium-sized
CDR3 protein: CASSLQGDYGYTF
CDR3 DNA: TGTGCCAGCAGCTTACAGGGGGACTATGGCTACACCTTC

V gene: TRBV10-2
D gene: -
J gene: TRBJ2-1
clone size: -
CDR3 protein: CASMAQLYNEQFF
CDR3 DNA: TGCGCCAGCATGGCACAGCTCTACAATGAGCAGTTCTTC

V gene: TRBV4-3
D gene: -
J gene: TRBJ2-1
clone size: -
CDR3 protein: CASSQAEGSYNEQFF
CDR3 DNA: TGTGCCAGCAGCCAAGCGGAGGGGTCCTACAATGAGCAGTTCTTC

V gene: TRBV9
D gene: TRBD2
J gene: TRBJ2-1
clone size: few
CDR3 protein: CASSVGEAGGPGEQFF
CDR3 DNA: TGTGCCAGCAGCGTAGGAGAAGCGGGAGGGCCGGGTGAGCAGTTCTTC

V gene: TRBV19
D gene: -
J gene: TRBJ2-7
clone size: few
CDR3 protein: CASSGTLGYASSYEQYF
CDR3 DNA: TGTGCCAGTAGTGGGACCCTGGGGTACGCGAGCTCCTACGAGCAGTACTTC

V gene: TRBV6-5
D gene: -
J gene: TRBJ2-7
clone size: medium-sized
CDR3 protein: CASSTAGYEQYF
CDR3 DNA: TGTGCCAGCAGTACTGCAGGGTACGAGCAGTACTTC

V gene: TRBV29-1
D gene: -
J gene: TRBJ1-4
clone size: medium-sized
CDR3 protein: CSVRDTGEKLFF
CDR3 DNA: TGCAGCGTCCGGGACACTGGTGAAAAACTGTTTTTT

V gene: TRBV30
D gene: TRBD2
J gene: TRBJ2-3
clone size: -
CDR3 protein: CAWTRGGSSTDTQYF
CDR3 DNA: TGTGCCTGGACCCGGGGGGGGTCTAGCACAGATACGCAGTATTTT

V gene: TRBV7-2
D gene: TRBD1
J gene: TRBJ1-1
clone size: -
CDR3 protein: CASSGNRGLF
CDR3 DNA: TGTGCCAGCAGCGGTAACAGGGGGCTCTTT

V gene: TRBV28
D gene: TRBD1
J gene: TRBJ1-6
clone size: -
CDR3 protein: CASSFGQGGFKNSPLHF
CDR3 DNA: TGTGCCAGCAGTTTTGGTCAGGGGGGTTTTAAGAATTCACCCCTCCACTTT

V gene: TRBV12-3/TRBV12-4
D gene: TRBD2
J gene: TRBJ2-1
clone size: few
CDR3 protein: CASSFTVAGRNEQFF
CDR3 DNA: TGTGCCAGCAGTTTCACGGTAGCGGGACGGAATGAGCAGTTCTTC

V gene: TRBV6-4
D gene: -
J gene: TRBJ2-1
clone size: medium-sized
CDR3 protein: CASSDGNRYNEQFF
CDR3 DNA: TGTGCCAGCAGTGACGGCAATCGCTACAATGAGCAGTTCTTC

V gene: TRBV29-1
D gene: -
J gene: TRBJ1-1
clone size: medium-sized
CDR3 protein: CSASVGLNTEAFF
CDR3 DNA: TGCAGCGCCTCGGTAGGGCTGAACACTGAAGCTTTCTTT

V gene: TRBV12-3/TRBV12-4
D gene: -
J gene: TRBJ2-1
clone size: few
CDR3 protein: CASSFPGNHNEQFF
CDR3 DNA: TGTGCCAGCAGTTTCCCGGGAAACCACAATGAGCAGTTCTTC

V gene: TRBV11-2
D gene: TRBD2
J gene: TRBJ2-5
clone size: few
CDR3 protein: CASSPTSGRWKETQYF
CDR3 DNA: TGTGCCAGCAGCCCTACTAGCGGGAGGTGGAAAGAGACCCAGTACTTC

V gene: TRBV5-4
D gene: TRBD2
J gene: TRBJ2-7
clone size: -
CDR3 protein: CASSYGTSGYEQYF
CDR3 DNA: TGTGCCAGCAGCTACGGGACTAGCGGCTACGAGCAGTACTTC

V gene: TRBV29-1
D gene: -
J gene: TRBJ1-1
clone size: medium-sized
CDR3 protein: CSFRGNTEAFF
CDR3 DNA: TGCAGCTTCAGGGGGAACACTGAAGCTTTCTTT

V gene: TRBV12-3/TRBV12-4
D gene: -
J gene: TRBJ2-3
clone size: -
CDR3 protein: CASTVTTGSSTDTQYF
CDR3 DNA: TGTGCCAGCACGGTAACGACAGGTTCTAGCACAGATACGCAGTATTTT

V gene: TRBV6-2/TRBV6-3
D gene: -
J gene: TRBJ2-5
clone size: -
CDR3 protein: CASSYSTEGETQYF
CDR3 DNA: TGTGCCAGCAGTTACTCGACAGAAGGGGAGACCCAGTACTTC

V gene: TRBV6-5
D gene: TRBD1
J gene: TRBJ1-2
clone size: -
CDR3 protein: CASILGQGNIGYTF
CDR3 DNA: TGTGCCAGCATTCTTGGACAGGGTAATATTGGCTACACCTTC

V gene: TRBV30
D gene: -
J gene: TRBJ1-6
clone size: -
CDR3 protein: CAWSGTGRSNSPLHF
CDR3 DNA: TGTGCCTGGAGTGGGACGGGGAGAAGTAATTCACCCCTCCACTTT

V gene: TRBV28
D gene: -
J gene: TRBJ2-3
clone size: -
CDR3 protein: CASSFYRGTDTQYF
CDR3 DNA: TGTGCCAGCAGTTTCTACAGGGGCACAGATACGCAGTATTTT

V gene: TRBV4-2
D gene: -
J gene: TRBJ2-7
clone size: -
CDR3 protein: CASSQVLNSYEQYF
CDR3 DNA: TGTGCCAGCAGCCAAGTTCTGAACTCCTACGAGCAGTACTTC

V gene: TRBV24-1
D gene: TRBD2
J gene: TRBJ2-2
clone size: -
CDR3 protein: CATSDPGEGPGELFF
CDR3 DNA: TGTGCCACCAGTGATCCTGGGGAGGGACCCGGGGAGCTGTTTTTT

V gene: TRBV7-6
D gene: TRBD2
J gene: TRBJ2-1
clone size: -
CDR3 protein: CASSLEREGQDEQFF
CDR3 DNA: TGTGCCAGCAGCTTGGAGCGGGAGGGCCAGGATGAGCAGTTCTTC

V gene: TRBV7-9
D gene: TRBD2
J gene: TRBJ2-5
clone size: few
CDR3 protein: CASSFPLRVAGVHGTQYF
CDR3 DNA: TGTGCCAGCAGCTTCCCCTTACGGGTAGCGGGAGTTCACGGGACCCAGTACTTC

V gene: TRBV12-3/TRBV12-4
D gene: -
J gene: TRBJ2-6
clone size: -
CDR3 protein: CASSFRANVLTF
CDR3 DNA: TGTGCCAGCAGTTTTAGGGCCAACGTCCTGACTTTC

V gene: TRBV21-1
D gene: -
J gene: TRBJ2-1
clone size: -
CDR3 protein: CASSKGTSGFYNEQFF
CDR3 DNA: TGTGCCAGCAGCAAAGGGACTAGCGGATTCTACAATGAGCAGTTCTTC

V gene: TRBV27
D gene: -
J gene: TRBJ2-7
clone size: -
CDR3 protein: CASSLEAGVYYEQYF
CDR3 DNA: TGTGCCAGCAGTCTCGAGGCAGGGGTCTACTACGAGCAGTACTTC

V gene: TRBV18
D gene: TRBD1
J gene: TRBJ2-7
clone size: -
CDR3 protein: CASSEGTGVYEQYF
CDR3 DNA: TGTGCCAGCTCAGAGGGGACAGGGGTCTACGAGCAGTACTTC

V gene: TRBV27
D gene: TRBD1
J gene: TRBJ1-1
clone size: few
CDR3 protein: CASSPRGTGRTEAFF
CDR3 DNA: TGTGCCAGCAGTCCTAGGGGGACAGGGAGAACTGAAGCTTTCTTT

V gene: TRBV27
D gene: -
J gene: TRBJ2-1
clone size: -
CDR3 protein: CASSELPVTFYNEQFF
CDR3 DNA: TGTGCCAGCAGCGAATTGCCGGTGACTTTCTACAATGAGCAGTTCTTC

V gene: TRBV5-4
D gene: -
J gene: TRBJ2-7
clone size: -
CDR3 protein: CASSYYEQYF
CDR3 DNA: TGTGCCAGCAGCTACTACGAGCAGTACTTC

V gene: TRBV13
D gene: -
J gene: TRBJ2-3
clone size: -
CDR3 protein: CASSLGSPVYTQYF
CDR3 DNA: TGTGCCAGCAGCTTGGGGAGCCCTGTGTATACGCAGTATTTT

V gene: TRBV30
D gene: -
J gene: TRBJ1-5
clone size: few
CDR3 protein: CAWSPGRNSNQPQHF
CDR3 DNA: TGTGCCTGGAGCCCAGGGAGGAATAGCAATCAGCCCCAGCATTTT

V gene: TRBV19
D gene: TRBD1
J gene: TRBJ2-3
clone size: -
CDR3 protein: CASSITGTGCTDTQYF
CDR3 DNA: TGTGCCAGTAGTATTACCGGGACAGGGTGCACAGATACGCAGTATTTT

V gene: TRBV20-1
D gene: TRBD1
J gene: TRBJ1-4
clone size: few
CDR3 protein: CSARPRYRQGEKLFF
CDR3 DNA: TGCAGTGCTAGACCCCGATACAGACAGGGTGAAAAACTGTTTTTT

V gene: TRBV10-1
D gene: TRBD1
J gene: TRBJ2-7
clone size: few
CDR3 protein: CASSGTGYEQYF
CDR3 DNA: TGCGCCAGCAGTGGGACAGGCTACGAGCAGTACTTC

V gene: TRBV6-5
D gene: TRBD1
J gene: TRBJ1-2
clone size: medium-sized
CDR3 protein: CASTRQGHGGYTF
CDR3 DNA: TGTGCCAGCACTCGACAGGGCCACGGTGGCTACACCTTC

V gene: TRBV27
D gene: -
J gene: TRBJ2-1
clone size: -
CDR3 protein: CASRDPRSRFVYNEQFF
CDR3 DNA: TGTGCCAGCAGAGACCCCAGATCCCGATTTGTCTACAATGAGCAGTTCTTC

V gene: TRBV24-1
D gene: -
J gene: TRBJ1-5
clone size: -
CDR3 protein: CATSDGKRGNQPQHF
CDR3 DNA: TGTGCCACCAGTGATGGGAAGAGAGGCAATCAGCCCCAGCATTTT

V gene: TRBV28
D gene: TRBD1
J gene: TRBJ2-7
clone size: -
CDR3 protein: CASTFDREYEQYF
CDR3 DNA: TGTGCCAGCACCTTCGACAGGGAGTACGAGCAGTACTTC

V gene: TRBV7-6
D gene: -
J gene: TRBJ2-1
clone size: -
CDR3 protein: CASSLEGAGIMSYNEQFF
CDR3 DNA: TGTGCCAGCAGCTTAGAAGGCGCAGGGATCATGTCATACAATGAGCAGTTCTTC

V gene: TRBV12-3/TRBV12-4
D gene: TRBD1
J gene: TRBJ1-1
clone size: few
CDR3 protein: CASSLPRGGQGRWTEAFF
CDR3 DNA: TGTGCCAGCAGTCTCCCACGGGGCGGACAGGGGCGTTGGACTGAAGCTTTCTTT

V gene: TRBV18
D gene: TRBD2
J gene: TRBJ2-3
clone size: -
CDR3 protein: CASSPEASGSPQYF
CDR3 DNA: TGTGCCAGCTCACCAGAGGCTAGCGGGAGCCCGCAGTATTTT

V gene: TRBV7-3
D gene: -
J gene: TRBJ2-3
clone size: few
CDR3 protein: CASSLGVGFTDTQYF
CDR3 DNA: TGTGCCAGCAGCTTAGGAGTGGGATTCACAGATACGCAGTATTTT